This entry describes one T cell receptor (beta chain). The sample belongs to a study of shared T cell receptors in the human thymus. The CDR3 covers 12 residues. Trimming took off 6 bases at V and 5 bases at J, with 12 bases between the two ends. The germline CDR1 and CDR2 sequences are SQVTM and ANQGSEA. The table came from immunoSEQ multiplex PCR; TCRdb's copy has only in-frame clones and leaves some out. The sample has 500,000 to 850,000 clones, approximately 89% seen once; the top ten hold under 0.01%. This sample was shared with a second study, whose subject was human thymus T cells. That report notes: Resections obtained during corrective heart surgery supplied the thymus tissue. Across thymic and blood repertoires, the usage of V and J genes appeared to be biased. Thymic TCR repertoires of unrelated people reportedly overlapped highly.

The TCR originated in a boy under two years old with a congenital heart defect. The J gene is TRBJ2-3, the V gene TRBV29-1, with TRBD2 as a possible D gene (6 bases). Specimen: thymocytes. For the CDR3, the DNA is TGCAGCGTGGCGGAGGGCCGAGATACGCAGTATTTT. Encoded protein: CSVAEGRDTQYF.